A single sample is the source of the 16 T cell receptor beta chains below, sequenced in a study of naive and memory T cell subsets. Both TRBC1 and TRBC2 were covered by a beta constant-region primer of two equimolar oligonucleotides. Four rounds of PCR amplified the ligated cDNA using nested alpha and beta constant-region primers plus SP2. TCRdb re-called the UMI-ligation and nested PCR reads through MiXCR, storing one row per CDR3 protein. The sample comprises under 150,000 distinct CDR3 sequences, about 20% of which are singletons, and 0.55% to 0.75% rests with the top ten. General study points: A few larger clonotypes appeared in naive repertoires, especially CD8, possibly memory cells re-expressing CD45RA.

These TCRs' antigens remain unknown. Sequencing was carried out using naive CD8+ T cells from blood. The receptors shown here come from a human donor in good health.

The chain uses TRBV5-1 and TRBJ2-2; D not certain. V was pared by 0 bases and J by 4 bases, with 7 bases between. Germline V CDR1 and CDR2: SGHRS, YFSETQ. This CDR3 is 14 amino acids long. The CDR3 here is CASSLELLTGELFF. The CDR3 DNA is TGCGCCAGCAGCTTGGAATTACTCACCGGGGAGCTGTTTTTT.

This clonotype has only a few counts. This chain uses TRBV25-1 with TRBJ2-3; D is unresolved. The germline V and J ends were trimmed by 4 bases and 6 bases, with 17 bases remaining between them. CDR1 is MGHDK, CDR2 SYGVNS, per germline. The CDR3 totals 15 residues. CDR3 coding DNA: TGTGCCAGCAGTGGACCTCCAGACAATCTCGATACGCAGTATTTT. The encoded protein is CASSGPPDNLDTQYF. Supplemented by reference TRBV25-1 and TRBJ2-3, the full variable domain reads EADIYQTPRYLVIGTGKKITLECSQTMGHDKMYWYQQDPGMELHLIHYSYGVNSTEKGDLSSESTVSRIRTEHFPLTLESARPSHTSQYLCASSGPPDNLDTQYFGPGTRLTVL.

The genes are TRBV6-2 or TRBV6-3 and TRBJ2-1; D not resolved. Trimming removed 7 bases from V and 4 bases from J, with 29 bases in between. This CDR3 region has 19 residues. The V gene's germline CDR1 is MNHEY and CDR2 SVGEGT. CDR3 sequence reads: CASTNVQVVGRDDYNEQFF. For the CDR3, the DNA is TGTGCCAGCACCAATGTCCAGGTTGTGGGTCGCGACGATTACAATGAGCAGTTCTTC.

This clonotype was picked up a small number of times. The chain recombines TRBV27 with TRBJ2-3, with 10 bases identical to TRBD2. The CDR3 is made up of 15 amino acids. Trimming removed 5 bases from V and 2 bases from J; junction bases left unmatched: 4. Germline CDR1 MNHEY, CDR2 SMNVEV (reference sequence). This CDR3 is CASSRSGRATDTQYF. The DNA for the CDR3 is TGTGCCAGCAGTAGGAGCGGGAGGGCCACAGATACGCAGTATTTT.

The V and J genes are TRBV7-2 and TRBJ2-3, with a tentative D call TRBD1 (5 bases). This CDR3 comprises 17 residues. The ends were cut back, 4 bases at V and 2 bases at J, with 19 bases in the middle. From germline, CDR1 is SGHTA and CDR2 FQGNSA. The CDR3 sequence: CASSSRQGSLVTDTQYF. The CDR3 bases are TGTGCCAGCAGCTCCCGCCAGGGTTCCTTGGTCACAGATACGCAGTATTTT.

In this sample, this clonotype turned up a few times. CDR3 nucleotides: TGTGCCAGCAGCACGGCTGGGGCCAACGTCCTGACTTTC. This codes for CASSTAGANVLTF. The rearrangement joins TRBV6-5 to TRBJ2-6; D gene unclear. Per germline, CDR1 MNHEY and CDR2 SVGAGI. V lost 6 bases, J lost 2 bases, and 5 bases lay in between. This CDR3 has 13 amino acids.

CDR3: CASRLAGNINEQFF. The CDR3 coding sequence is TGCGCCAGCAGACTAGCGGGAAATATCAATGAGCAGTTCTTC. The chain employs TRBV5-1 and TRBJ2-1, with 10 bases lining up with TRBD2. The CDR3 covers 14 residues. Germline-derived CDR1 and CDR2 are SGHRS and YFSETQ. Trimming at V came to 5 bases and at J to 6 bases, leaving 5 bases not matched to a gene.

This chain joins TRBV5-1 and TRBJ2-7; D is unclear. Germline-derived CDR1 and CDR2 are SGHRS and YFSETQ. The V gene lost 4 bases and the J gene lost 3 bases, with 17 bases spanning the gap. This CDR3 comprises 15 residues. In nucleotides, the CDR3 is TGCGCCAGCAGCCCCGGACCCATCGAAGGCTACGAGCAGTACTTC. This gives the protein CASSPGPIEGYEQYF.

The chain couples TRBV12-5 to TRBJ2-5; 11 positions agree with TRBD2. The CDR3 has 17 amino acids. The V and J ends lost 1 base and 5 bases, in that order; junction bases with no gene match: 9. Per the germline V gene, CDR1 is LGHNT and CDR2 is FRNRAP. The CDR3 spells CASGLGNRLAGMETQYF. The CDR3 nucleotides read TGTGCTAGTGGTTTGGGTAACCGACTAGCGGGAATGGAGACCCAGTACTTC. Supplemented by reference TRBV12-5 and TRBJ2-5, the full variable domain reads DARVTQTPRHKVTEMGQEVTMRCQPILGHNTVFWYRQTMMQGLELLAYFRNRAPLDDSGMPKDRFSAEMPDATLATLKIQPSEPRDSAVYFCASGLGNRLAGMETQYFGPGTRLLVL.

The table lists this clonotype with a few counts. The chain uses TRBV20-1 and TRBJ2-5, with 7 bases that match TRBD1. From germline, CDR1 is DFQATT and CDR2 SNEGSKA (reference sequence). The CDR3 has 15 residues. Losses at the gene ends were 4 bases for V and 5 bases for J; bases not matched to a gene: 13. The CDR3 bases are TGCAGTGCTACCGTAGGGATGACAGGGCTTGAGACCCAGTACTTC. Its translation: CSATVGMTGLETQYF.

The chain has TRBV4-1 and TRBJ2-1, with D possibly TRBD2 on 6 matching bases. This CDR3 has 15 amino acids. Trimming took off 6 bases at V and 4 bases at J, with 16 bases between the two ends. Per the germline V gene, CDR1 is MGHRA and CDR2 is YSYEKL. The CDR3 bases are TGCGCCAGCAGACCAGATGTAGCGGAATACAATGAGCAGTTCTTC. It translates to CASRPDVAEYNEQFF.

This clonotype was counted a few times. The chain links TRBV27 to TRBJ2-3; D not certain. This CDR3 has 12 residues. Germline assignment: CDR1 MNHEY and CDR2 SMNVEV (reference sequence). The ends were cut back, 4 bases at V and 7 bases at J, with 9 bases in the middle. The CDR3 reads CASSSDGYTQYF. CDR3 coding DNA: TGTGCCAGCAGTTCAGACGGTTATACGCAGTATTTT.

The chain combines TRBV11-2 with TRBJ2-7; D remains ambiguous. V was pared by 3 bases and J by 2 bases, with 5 bases between. Germline CDR1 and CDR2: SGHAT and FQNNGV. This CDR3 has 12 amino acids. CDR3 sequence (DNA): TGTGCCAGCAGCTTTATACCCTACGAGCAGTACTTC. Its protein product is CASSFIPYEQYF.

The chain recombines TRBV4-1 with TRBJ2-7; TRBD2 matches 8 bases. The CDR3 is made up of 15 amino acids. Trimming removed 0 bases from V and 2 bases from J; junction bases left unmatched: 3. CDR1 and CDR2 (germline): MGHRA, YSYEKL. The CDR3 bases are TGCGCCAGCAGCCAAGATCGGGGGGGAACCTACGAGCAGTACTTC. This translates into CASSQDRGGTYEQYF.

This clonotype showed up just a few times. The chain has TRBV27 and TRBJ1-6, with 10 nucleotides matching TRBD1. Per germline, CDR1 MNHEY and CDR2 SMNVEV (reference sequence). J gave up 8 bases and V 3 bases, and 1 base lay outside the gene matches. This CDR3 comprises 14 residues. The CDR3 nucleotides read TGTGCCAGCAGTTTCGGGACAGGGGATTCACCCCTCCACTTT. Translated: CASSFGTGDSPLHF.

This chain links TRBV7-6 with TRBJ1-6; D not certain. The V gene's germline CDR1 is SGHVS and CDR2 FNYEAQ. The CDR3 is made up of 15 amino acids. The germline V and J ends were trimmed by 3 bases and 6 bases, with 12 bases remaining between them. The CDR3 loop is CASSLSPGSNSPLHF. Written as DNA, the CDR3 is TGTGCCAGCAGCTTGTCCCCGGGCTCTAATTCACCCCTCCACTTT. The variable domain in full, with the rest retrieved from reference TRBV7-6 and TRBJ1-6, is GAGVSQSPRYKVTKRGQDVALRCDPISGHVSLYWYRQALGQGPEFLTYFNYEAQQDKSGLPNDRFSAERPEGSISTLTIQRTEQRDSAMYRCASSLSPGSNSPLHFGNGTRLTVT.